This entry lists 23 T cell receptor beta chains sequenced from one sample in a study of Ad26.COV2.S vaccination and SARS-CoV-2 variants. As to treatment: 15 to 20 received Ad26.COV2.S at low or high dose, single or two shots; about five received placebo; per-sample allocation not given. Vaccine and placebo recipients were sampled on day 63 after the first injection. Generated by immunoSEQ multiplex PCR, the TCRdb table keeps only in-frame clones and is missing some. The data hold about 350,000 clones, with around 89% observed a single time. Sequenced here: peripheral blood, sampled in a trial of Ad26.COV2.S vaccine versus placebo. The receptors here all came from a person aged 18-65 years who received the Ad26.COV2.S COVID-19 vaccine or a placebo.

This clone was seen only once. V is TRBV5-1 and J is TRBJ2-3; TRBD2 is a possible D gene (5 bases). The CDR3 runs to 14 residues. The ends were cut back, 1 base at V and 2 bases at J, with 8 bases in the middle. From germline, CDR1 is SGHRS and CDR2 YFSETQ. DNA of the CDR3: TGCGCCAGCAGCTTGAACGGGGACACAGATACGCAGTATTTT. It specifies CASSLNGDTDTQYF.

V is TRBV27 and J is TRBJ2-6; a weak D match, TRBD1 (6 bases). The germline gives CDR1 MNHEY, CDR2 SMNVEV (reference sequence). Trimming pared 5 bases from V and 3 bases from J, leaving 11 bases between. The CDR3 is 15 amino acids. CDR3 region: CASSQGIFGANVLTF. CDR3 DNA: TGTGCCAGCAGTCAGGGGATATTTGGGGCCAACGTCCTGACTTTC.

The V and J genes are TRBV6-2 or TRBV6-3 and TRBJ1-2; no clear D. The CDR3 consists of 18 residues. The V end was cut by 5 bases, the J end by 0 bases, with 22 bases between. Germline lookup yields CDR1 MNHEY and CDR2 SVGEGT. Written as DNA, the CDR3 is TGTGCCAGCAGTGACCCGAGGCGGTTCTCGCCCCCTAACTATGGCTACACCTTC. This sequence encodes CASSDPRRFSPPNYGYTF.

J is TRBJ2-7 and V is TRBV4-3; D gene ambiguous. Trimming cost V 0 bases and J 2 bases, with 11 bases left between them. Looked up from germline, CDR1 is LGHNA and CDR2 is YSLEER. The CDR3 loop spans 15 amino acids. This CDR3 is CASSQDRSAAYEQYF. CDR3 nucleotide sequence: TGCGCCAGCAGCCAAGATAGGAGCGCGGCCTACGAGCAGTACTTC.

This chain joins TRBV27 and TRBJ2-7, with 8 bases identical to TRBD1. V lost 10 bases to trimming and J lost 4 bases; unmatched junction nucleotides: 9. The germline V gene has CDR1 MNHEY and CDR2 SMNVEV (reference sequence). The CDR3 contains 13 residues. The CDR3 here is CATGKTGVYEQYF. The CDR3 region has the DNA TGTGCCACCGGGAAGACAGGGGTATACGAGCAGTACTTC.

The J gene is TRBJ1-2, the V gene TRBV11-2; D is undetermined. Trimming stripped 0 bases from V and 4 bases from J, with 18 bases between. Germline V gives CDR1 SGHAT, CDR2 FQNNGV. This CDR3 comprises 17 residues. The CDR3: CASSLDFPGLGFYGYTF. CDR3 nucleotides: TGTGCCAGCAGCTTAGATTTTCCCGGACTGGGATTCTATGGCTACACCTTC.

CDR3 DNA sequence: TGTGCCAGCTCAAGGGACAGGGCTCGGCTGGGAGAGACCCAGTACTTC. Protein sequence: CASSRDRARLGETQYF. This chain joins TRBV18 and TRBJ2-5; 9 nucleotides line up with TRBD1. Germline trimming cut 5 bases from V and 4 bases from J; bases unmatched to any gene: 11. The CDR3 covers 16 residues. Germline V gives CDR1 KGHSH, CDR2 LQKENI.

This rearrangement joins TRBV14 to TRBJ2-1; the D call may be TRBD1 or TRBD2 (6 bases each). V was clipped by 2 bases and J by 5 bases, with 22 bases between them. This CDR3 has 18 residues. Germline loops: CDR1 SGHDN, CDR2 FVKESK. As DNA, the CDR3 is TGTGCCAGCAGCCAACCCTATCATGAGGGGGGCTGGGACAATGAGCAGTTCTTC. This gives the protein CASSQPYHEGGWDNEQFF.

The DNA for the CDR3 is TGTGCCAGCAGCCAATGGGTCGAGAACGATGAAGCTTTCTTT. This encodes CASSQWVENDEAFF. This rearrangement joins TRBV7-2 to TRBJ1-1; D gene uncertain. The germline V gene has CDR1 SGHTA and CDR2 FQGNSA. V was clipped by 5 bases and J by 7 bases, with 17 bases between them. The CDR3 is 14 residues long.

This rearrangement joins TRBV9 to TRBJ1-2, with 10 bases fitting TRBD1. This CDR3 region has 16 residues. CDR1 and CDR2 from the germline V gene are SGDLS and YYNGEE. Losses at the gene ends were 1 base for V and 4 bases for J; bases not matched to a gene: 7. CDR3 bases: TGTGCCAGCAGCGTATCCGACAGGGGGCATATCTATGGCTACACCTTC. It translates to CASSVSDRGHIYGYTF.

This clone was detected a few times. This chain joins TRBV11-2 and TRBJ2-1; the D gene is possibly TRBD1 (6 bases). Germline V gene lookup returns CDR1 SGHAT and CDR2 FQNNGV. V lost 1 base and J lost 5, with 6 bases in between. The CDR3 covers 13 residues. As DNA, the CDR3 is TGTGCCAGCAGCTTAGCAGGGGACAATGAGCAGTTCTTC. This translates into CASSLAGDNEQFF.

The sample holds a few counts of this clone. The chain joins TRBV2 to TRBJ2-7; 10 nucleotides agree with TRBD2. The CDR3 runs 15 residues. Germline CDR1 reads SNHLY; CDR2 reads FYNNEI. After removal of 3 bases from V and 2 bases from J, the junction contained 4 bases not matched to a gene. Here the CDR3 reads CASSELAGDAYEQYF. Written as DNA, the CDR3 is TGTGCCAGCAGTGAGCTAGCGGGAGATGCCTACGAGCAGTACTTC.

This clone occurred once. The chain is built from TRBV6-1 and TRBJ2-2, with a tentative D call TRBD1 (7 bases). V lost 4 bases and J lost 4, with 16 bases in between. This CDR3 spans 16 amino acids. Germline loops: CDR1 MNHNS, CDR2 SASEGT. The CDR3 is CASSGGSGGTTGELFF. CDR3 nucleotide sequence: TGTGCCAGCAGTGGTGGATCAGGGGGGACCACCGGGGAGCTGTTTTTT.

A remark on this clone: A read error may produce the germline difference seen at one junction end. The chain employs TRBV28 and TRBJ1-3; D unresolved. CDR3 length: 12 amino acids. From germline, CDR1 is MDHEN and CDR2 SYDVKM. The CDR3 DNA reads TGTGCCAGCCGTTTACCTGGAAACACCATATATTTT. The encoded protein is CASRLPGNTIYF.

This chain links TRBV5-5 with TRBJ1-5; no reliable D call. In germline, CDR1 is SGHKS, CDR2 YYEKEE (reference sequence). CDR3 length: 13 amino acids. V dropped 4 bases and J dropped 4 bases, with 9 bases sitting between them. The CDR3 sequence: CASSPSRNQPQHF. As DNA, the CDR3 is TGTGCCAGCAGCCCGTCACGAAATCAGCCCCAGCATTTT. The whole variable domain, remainder taken from reference TRBV5-5 and TRBJ1-5, is DAGVTQSPTHLIKTRGQQVTLRCSPISGHKSVSWYQQVLGQGPQFIFQYYEKEERGRGNFPDRFSARQFPNYSSELNVNALLLGDSALYLCASSPSRNQPQHFGDGTRLSIL.

The CDR3 sequence is CASSEWQANQPQHF. CDR3 bases: TGTGCCAGCAGTGAATGGCAGGCCAATCAGCCCCAGCATTTT. The chain joins TRBV6-1 to TRBJ1-5; no clear D gene. The CDR3 length is 14 residues. The germline CDR1 and CDR2 sequences are MNHNS and SASEGT. V lost 2 bases to trimming and J lost 3 bases, with 8 bases between them.

The V gene is TRBV30, the J gene TRBJ1-5; D is uncertain. V was shortened by 2 bases and J by 6 bases, with 8 bases between the two germline ends. The CDR3 runs to 12 residues. Looked up from germline, CDR1 is GTSNPN and CDR2 is SVGIG (reference sequence). Here the CDR3 DNA reads TGTGCCTGGAGTCCGGCGGGTCAGCCCCAGCATTTT. Amino acids: CAWSPAGQPQHF.

This clone was recorded only once. The V and J genes are TRBV3-1 (or the pseudogene TRBV3-2) and TRBJ2-7; the D call may be TRBD1 or TRBD2 (5 bases each). Germline CDR1 and CDR2: LGHDT and YNNKEL (reference sequence). The CDR3 has 16 residues. The germline V and J ends were trimmed by 0 bases and 1 base, with 13 bases remaining between them. The CDR3 sequence is CASSQDLGGSSYEQYF. CDR3 DNA: TGTGCCAGCAGCCAAGATCTTGGGGGATCGTCCTACGAGCAGTACTTC.

The chain links TRBV7-2 to TRBJ2-2, with D uncertain. The CDR3 is made up of 16 amino acids. V lost 0 bases to trimming and J lost 0 bases, with 8 bases between them. CDR1 is SGHTA, CDR2 FQGNSA, per germline. CDR3 sequence reads: CASSLAVGANTGELFF. The CDR3 DNA sequence: TGTGCCAGCAGCTTAGCGGTCGGAGCGAACACCGGGGAGCTGTTTTTT.

The V gene is TRBV27, the J gene TRBJ1-2; 12 nucleotides agree with TRBD1. Germline V gene sequence: CDR1 MNHEY, CDR2 SMNVEV (reference sequence). The CDR3 has 20 amino acids. Unmatched junction bases numbered 16, after V lost 0 bases and J lost 5 bases. CDR3 loop: CASSLSGTGGLGVFFYGYTF. As DNA, the CDR3 is TGTGCCAGCAGTTTATCCGGGACAGGGGGCCTAGGGGTCTTCTTTTATGGCTACACCTTC.

This rearrangement joins TRBV27 to TRBJ2-1; 8 nucleotides agree with TRBD2. Germline trimming cut 7 bases from V and 8 bases from J; bases unmatched to any gene: 4. The CDR3 runs to 12 residues. Germline CDR1 and CDR2: MNHEY and SMNVEV (reference sequence). The CDR3 loop reads CASTSGGDEQFF. The CDR3 DNA reads as TGTGCCAGCACCTCGGGGGGGGATGAGCAGTTCTTC.

J is TRBJ1-2 and V is TRBV11-2; tentatively, D is TRBD1 (5 bases). V dropped 2 bases and J dropped 0 bases, with 13 bases sitting between them. Germline CDR1 SGHAT, CDR2 FQNNGV. The CDR3 contains 16 residues. The CDR3 spells CASSLFLGGANYGYTF. CDR3 sequence (DNA): TGTGCCAGCAGCTTATTCCTCGGGGGAGCTAACTATGGCTACACCTTC.

The V and J genes are TRBV7-9 and TRBJ1-3; no firm D call. V lost 2 bases to trimming and J lost 0 bases, with 8 bases between them. The CDR3 totals 15 residues. Germline-derived CDR1 and CDR2 are SEHNR and FQNEAQ (reference sequence). As DNA, the CDR3 is TGTGCCAGCAGCTTAACGGAGGGCTCTGGAAACACCATATATTTT. Its translation is CASSLTEGSGNTIYF.